This T cell receptor (beta chain) was obtained from a study of metastatic and nonmetastatic thyroid tumors. By share, this clone ranks as medium-sized (0.01 to 0.1%). Among the patients, none had received any treatment before thyroid surgery. V was clipped by 5 bases and J by 2 bases, with 16 bases between them. The CDR3 runs to 15 residues. Germline-derived CDR1 and CDR2 are SGHAT and FQDESV (reference sequence). The authors' processing: It was from CDR3 differences across clinicopathological groups that a distant-metastasis classifier for papillary thyroid cancer was built. TCRdb reprocessed the PCR reads using MiXCR. TCRdb, not the authors, supplied the V and J calls. The sample consists of some 14,000 clones, approximately 30% of them appearing once.

The source of this sequence is a male donor with papillary thyroid cancer or a benign thyroid nodule (not recorded which). Some clones in this sample may be carry-over from other donors' samples. V and J are TRBV11-1 and TRBJ2-7; possible D gene TRBD2, 6 bases. Sequenced material: tumor tissue. The CDR3 loop reads CASSPRGLFAYEQYF. Written as DNA, the CDR3 is TGTGCCAGCAGCCCTCGGGGACTGTTTGCCTACGAGCAGTACTTC.